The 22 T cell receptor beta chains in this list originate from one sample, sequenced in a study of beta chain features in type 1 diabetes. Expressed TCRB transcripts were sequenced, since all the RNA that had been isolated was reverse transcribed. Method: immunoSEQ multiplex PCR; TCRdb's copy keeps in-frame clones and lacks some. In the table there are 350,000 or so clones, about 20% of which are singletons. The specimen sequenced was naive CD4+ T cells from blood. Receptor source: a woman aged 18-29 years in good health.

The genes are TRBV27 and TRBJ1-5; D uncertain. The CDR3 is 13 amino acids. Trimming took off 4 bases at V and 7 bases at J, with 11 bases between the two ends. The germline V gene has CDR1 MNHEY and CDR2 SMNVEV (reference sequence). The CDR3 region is CASSSGSLQPQHF. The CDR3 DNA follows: TGTGCCAGCAGTTCTGGGAGCCTCCAGCCCCAGCATTTT.

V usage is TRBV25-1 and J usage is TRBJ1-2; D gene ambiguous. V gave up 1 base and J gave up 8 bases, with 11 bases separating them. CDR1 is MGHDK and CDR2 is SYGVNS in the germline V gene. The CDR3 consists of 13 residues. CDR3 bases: TGTGCCAGCAGTGAATCCAGCGGAAGCGGCTACACCTTC. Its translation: CASSESSGSGYTF.

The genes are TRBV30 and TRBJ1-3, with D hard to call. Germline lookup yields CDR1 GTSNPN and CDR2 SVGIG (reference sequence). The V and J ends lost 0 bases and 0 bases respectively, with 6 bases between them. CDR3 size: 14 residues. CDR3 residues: CAWSVRSSGNTIYF. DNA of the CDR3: TGTGCCTGGAGTGTACGCAGCTCTGGAAACACCATATATTTT.

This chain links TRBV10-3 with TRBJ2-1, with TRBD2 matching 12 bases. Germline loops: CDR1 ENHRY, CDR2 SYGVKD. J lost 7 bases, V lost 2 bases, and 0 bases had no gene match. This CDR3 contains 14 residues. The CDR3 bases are TGTGCCATCAGTGAGACTAGCGGGAGGAATGAGCAGTTCTTC. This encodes CAISETSGRNEQFF.

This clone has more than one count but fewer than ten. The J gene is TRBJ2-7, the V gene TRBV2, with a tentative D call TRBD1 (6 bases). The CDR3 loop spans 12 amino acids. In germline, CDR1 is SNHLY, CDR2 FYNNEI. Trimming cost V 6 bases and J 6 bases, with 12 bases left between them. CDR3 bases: TGTGCCAGCAGGGCTACAGGGACCGAGCAGTACTTC. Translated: CASRATGTEQYF.

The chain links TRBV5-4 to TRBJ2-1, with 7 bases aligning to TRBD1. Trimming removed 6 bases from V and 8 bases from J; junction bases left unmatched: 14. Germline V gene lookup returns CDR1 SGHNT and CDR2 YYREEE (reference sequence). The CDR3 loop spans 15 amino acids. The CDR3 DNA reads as TGTGCCAGCAAGTCTTTGGGCAGGGGGAGTGATGAGCAGTTCTTC. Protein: CASKSLGRGSDEQFF.

The CDR3 region has the DNA TGTGCCAGCAGCTACTACAGGGGGCGATCCTACAATGAGCAGTTCTTC. Translated, it gives CASSYYRGRSYNEQFF. The V gene is TRBV13, the J gene TRBJ2-1; 9 bases line up with TRBD1. CDR1 is PRHDT and CDR2 is FYEKMQ in the germline V gene (reference sequence). This CDR3 has 16 residues. The trim removed 4 bases at V and 1 base at J, leaving 5 bases unmatched.

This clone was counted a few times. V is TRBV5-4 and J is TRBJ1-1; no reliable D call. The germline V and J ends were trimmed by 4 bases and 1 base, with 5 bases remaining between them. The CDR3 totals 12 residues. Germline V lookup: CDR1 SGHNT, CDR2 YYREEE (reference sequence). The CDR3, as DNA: TGTGCCAGCAGCCGAGGGAACACTGAAGCTTTCTTT. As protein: CASSRGNTEAFF. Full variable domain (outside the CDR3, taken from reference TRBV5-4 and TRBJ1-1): ETGVTQSPTHLIKTRGQQVTLRCSSQSGHNTVSWYQQALGQGPQFIFQYYREEENGRGNFPPRFSGLQFPNYSSELNVNALELDDSALYLCASSRGNTEAFFGQGTRLTVV.

In nucleotides, the CDR3 is TGTGCCAGCAGCGTAGGTTCTAGCGGGGGTGAGCAGTTCTTC. The encoded protein is CASSVGSSGGEQFF. The genes are TRBV9 and TRBJ2-1, with TRBD2 identical over 10 bases. Germline V gene sequence: CDR1 SGDLS, CDR2 YYNGEE. V was pared by 0 bases and J by 9 bases, with 3 bases of the junction left unmatched. The CDR3 extends over 14 amino acids.

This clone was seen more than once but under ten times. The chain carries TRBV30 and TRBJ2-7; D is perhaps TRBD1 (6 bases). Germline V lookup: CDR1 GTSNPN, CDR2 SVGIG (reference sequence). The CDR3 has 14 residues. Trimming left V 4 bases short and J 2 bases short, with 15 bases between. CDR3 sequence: CAWIGGTITYEQYF. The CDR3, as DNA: TGTGCCTGGATCGGTGGGACAATAACCTACGAGCAGTACTTC.

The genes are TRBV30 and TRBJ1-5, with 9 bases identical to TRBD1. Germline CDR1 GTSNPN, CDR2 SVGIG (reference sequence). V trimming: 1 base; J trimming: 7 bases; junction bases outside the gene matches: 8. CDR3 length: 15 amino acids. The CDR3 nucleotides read TGTGCCTGGAGTGACTGGGACAGGGCGAACCAGCCCCAGCATTTT. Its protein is CAWSDWDRANQPQHF.

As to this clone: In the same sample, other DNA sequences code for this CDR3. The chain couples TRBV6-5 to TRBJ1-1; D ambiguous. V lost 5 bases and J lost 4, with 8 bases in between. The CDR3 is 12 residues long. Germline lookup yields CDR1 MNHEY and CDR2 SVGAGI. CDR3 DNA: TGTGCCAGCAGTGCTCGGGGCACTGAAGCTTTCTTT. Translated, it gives CASSARGTEAFF.

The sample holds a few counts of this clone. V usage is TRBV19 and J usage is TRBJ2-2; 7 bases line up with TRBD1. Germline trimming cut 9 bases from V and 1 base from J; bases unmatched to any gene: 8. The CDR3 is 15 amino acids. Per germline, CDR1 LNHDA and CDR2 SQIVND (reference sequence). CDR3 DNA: TGTGCCAGCTCGAGTGACAGGGTGAACACCGGGGAGCTGTTTTTT. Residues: CASSSDRVNTGELFF.

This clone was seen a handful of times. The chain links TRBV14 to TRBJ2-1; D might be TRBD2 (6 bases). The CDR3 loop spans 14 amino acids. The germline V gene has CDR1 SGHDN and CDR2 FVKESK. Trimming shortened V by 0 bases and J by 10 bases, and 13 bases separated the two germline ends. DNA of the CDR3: TGTGCCAGCAGCCAAGATATCACGGACTACGAGCAGTTCTTC. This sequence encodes CASSQDITDYEQFF.

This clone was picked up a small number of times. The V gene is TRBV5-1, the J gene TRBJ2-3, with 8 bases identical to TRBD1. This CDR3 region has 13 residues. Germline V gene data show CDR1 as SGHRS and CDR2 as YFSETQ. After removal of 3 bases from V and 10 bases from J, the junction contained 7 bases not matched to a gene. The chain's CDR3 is CASSSDRVQPQYF. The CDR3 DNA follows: TGCGCCAGCAGCTCGGACAGGGTACAGCCGCAGTATTTT.

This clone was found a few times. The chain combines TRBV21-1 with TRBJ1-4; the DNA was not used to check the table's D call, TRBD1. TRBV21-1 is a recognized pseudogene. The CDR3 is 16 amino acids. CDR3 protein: CASPGTGDEGNEKLFF. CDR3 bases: TGTGCCAGCCCCGGGACAGGGGACGAGGGTAATGAAAAACTGTTTTTT.

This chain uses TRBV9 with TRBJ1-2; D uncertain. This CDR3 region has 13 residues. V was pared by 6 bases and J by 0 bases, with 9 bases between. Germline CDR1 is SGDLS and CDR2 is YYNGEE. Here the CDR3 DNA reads TGTGCCAGCACCCCGGCGGCTAACTATGGCTACACCTTC. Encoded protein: CASTPAANYGYTF.

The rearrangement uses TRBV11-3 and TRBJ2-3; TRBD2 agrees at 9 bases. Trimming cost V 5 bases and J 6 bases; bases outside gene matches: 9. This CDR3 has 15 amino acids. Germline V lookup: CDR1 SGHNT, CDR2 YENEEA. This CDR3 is CASSPFGGRGDTQYF. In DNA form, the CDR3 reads TGTGCCAGCAGCCCTTTTGGCGGGAGGGGGGATACGCAGTATTTT.

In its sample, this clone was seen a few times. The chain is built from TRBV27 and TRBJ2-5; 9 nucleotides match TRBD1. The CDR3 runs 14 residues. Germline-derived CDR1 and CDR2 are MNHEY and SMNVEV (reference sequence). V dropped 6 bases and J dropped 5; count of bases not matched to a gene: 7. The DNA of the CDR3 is TGTGCCAGCAGCCCCGGACAGGGGATGGAGACCCAGTACTTC. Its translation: CASSPGQGMETQYF.

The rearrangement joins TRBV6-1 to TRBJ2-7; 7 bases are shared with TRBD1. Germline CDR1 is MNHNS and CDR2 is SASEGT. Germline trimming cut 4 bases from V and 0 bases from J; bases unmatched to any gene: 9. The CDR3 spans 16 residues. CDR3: CASSVTGTASSYEQYF. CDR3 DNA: TGTGCCAGCAGTGTAACCGGGACAGCCAGCTCCTACGAGCAGTACTTC.

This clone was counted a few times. In DNA form, the CDR3 reads TGTGCCAGCAGCTTCGACTTCAGCCCCTATGAGACCCAGTACTTC. Translated, it gives CASSFDFSPYETQYF. The rearrangement joins TRBV5-4 to TRBJ2-5; D not certain. Germline V gene lookup returns CDR1 SGHNT and CDR2 YYREEE (reference sequence). This CDR3 spans 15 amino acids. V was clipped by 2 bases and J by 5 bases, with 16 bases between them.

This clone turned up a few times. The CDR3 is CATSSLEEVSYEQYF. Here the CDR3 DNA reads TGTGCCACCAGCTCCCTGGAGGAAGTGTCCTACGAGCAGTACTTC. The gene calls are TRBV15 and TRBJ2-7; tentative D call: TRBD2 (5 bases). Looked up from germline, CDR1 is LNHNV and CDR2 is YYDKDF (reference sequence). The CDR3 is 15 amino acids. Trimming pared 5 bases from V and 1 base from J, leaving 15 bases between.